The 7 T cell receptor beta chains in this list originate from one sample, sequenced in a study of CD8 T cells in ankylosing spondylitis. TCRdb re-called the 5' RACE reads with MiXCR, one entry per CDR3 protein. The table records about 140,000 distinct CDR3 sequences, more than 5.5% of them present only once. Material: blood, either unsorted or a sorted T cell fraction (not recorded which). The receptors were gathered from a female donor with ankylosing spondylitis or in good health (not recorded which).

The sample holds many counts of this clonotype. The V call is TRBV3-1, the J call TRBJ1-1, with 9 bases matching TRBD1. The trim removed 0 bases at V and 3 bases at J, leaving 11 bases unmatched. The CDR3 has 18 residues. The germline V gene encodes CDR1 LGHDT and CDR2 YNNKEL (reference sequence). The CDR3 DNA follows: TGTGCCAGCAGCCAAGAGTCCGGGACAGGGACCTCGGACACTGAAGCTTTCTTT. Translated: CASSQESGTGTSDTEAFF.

This clonotype has a count of ten or more. The rearrangement joins TRBV12-3 or TRBV12-4 to TRBJ1-1, with no clear D. There are 13 residues in the CDR3. Trimming took off 1 base at V and 7 bases at J, with 10 bases between the two ends. This CDR3 is CASSLGTVNEAFF. DNA for the CDR3: TGTGCCAGCAGTTTAGGAACGGTCAATGAAGCTTTCTTT.

The chain combines TRBV5-1 with TRBJ1-1, with a possible D match to TRBD1 (5 bases). Germline-derived CDR1 and CDR2 are SGHRS and YFSETQ. V was shortened by 3 bases and J by 4 bases, with 13 bases between the two germline ends. The CDR3 is 14 amino acids. CDR3 sequence: CASSSKQGSTEAFF. The DNA for the CDR3 is TGCGCCAGCAGCTCTAAGCAGGGCTCCACTGAAGCTTTCTTT.

This clonotype was counted only a few times. J is TRBJ1-3 and V is TRBV18; D not certain. V lost 2 bases, J lost 4 bases, and 12 bases lay in between. Germline assignment: CDR1 KGHSH and CDR2 LQKENI. This CDR3 contains 15 residues. The CDR3 nucleotides read TGTGCCAGCTCACCAGTGGCTGGGAACGGAAACACCATATATTTT. This gives the protein CASSPVAGNGNTIYF.

This clonotype was seen once. This sequence may be a read error, since a much larger clone differs from it by one base. This chain uses TRBV12-3 or TRBV12-4 with TRBJ2-5; 10 bases align to TRBD2. The CDR3 is 14 residues long. CDR3 amino acids: CANSLSGGGETQYF. Here the CDR3 DNA reads TGTGCCAACAGTTTGAGCGGGGGGGGAGAGACCCAGTACTTC.

This clonotype was observed at least ten times. The chain combines TRBV5-1 with TRBJ2-6, with D hard to call. The CDR3 extends over 13 amino acids. Germline CDR1 reads SGHRS; CDR2 reads YFSETQ. V was pared by 6 bases and J by 2 bases, with 6 bases between. The CDR3 is CASKAAGANVLTF. DNA for the CDR3: TGCGCCAGCAAGGCGGCTGGGGCCAACGTCCTGACTTTC.

The sample holds a few counts of this clonotype. CDR3 residues: CASSPPGLAYSGELFF. In nucleotides, the CDR3 is TGTGCCAGCAGTCCCCCGGGACTAGCATACAGCGGGGAGCTGTTTTTT. This chain connects TRBV6-2 or TRBV6-3 to TRBJ2-2; TRBD2 matches at 9 bases. This CDR3 is built from 16 residues. V lost 5 bases to trimming and J lost 7 bases; unmatched junction nucleotides: 11. The germline V gene has CDR1 MNHEY and CDR2 SVGEGT.